The 32 T cell receptor beta chains reported below all come from one sample, sequenced in a study of CD8+ T cells in alopecia areata. Investigators isolated RNA and reverse transcribed it into cDNA to act as the sequencing template. The protocol was immunoSEQ multiplex PCR, while the TCRdb copy is restricted to in-frame clones and leaves out a portion. This record lists about 8,700 clones, none seen once only, and the top ten clones contain 19%. A panel of CD4, CD8alpha, NKG2D, NKG2ACE and other markers served to sort pooled cutaneous lymph node cells. The sample taken for sequencing was CD8+ T cells sorted from a lymph node. All receptors come from a C3H/HeJ mouse with alopecia areata. Strain MHC haplotype: H2-k.

This clone is medium-sized in the sample. Mouse names are used for the genes. The sequence runs out 4 residues before the end of the CDR3; the remainder is reconstructed from the germline J gene. In the same sample, other DNA sequences code for this CDR3. The chain has TRBV13-3 and TRBJ1-2, with D unresolved. This CDR3 spans 13 amino acids. Germline V lookup: CDR1 NNHDY, CDR2 SYVADS. Trimming took 3 bases from V and 0 from J, leaving 6 bases between them. The CDR3 loop is CASSAQANSDYTF. The sequenced CDR3 bases are TGTGCCAGCAGTGCACAAGCAAACTCC.

This clone rates as medium-sized. Germline and genes: mouse. The sequence runs out 4 residues before the end of the CDR3; the remainder is reconstructed from the germline J gene. Different DNA sequences within this sample yield the same CDR3. The V call is TRBV3, the J call TRBJ2-5, with 10 bases matching TRBD1. This CDR3 is built from 14 residues. CDR1 is SNHLY, CDR2 FYNGKV, per germline (reference sequence). The part of the CDR3 DNA that was read is TGTGCCAGCAGCTTAGGGGACAGGGGTGAC. Protein product: CASSLGDRGD. The CDR3 as a whole reads CASSLGDRGDTQYF.

By proportion, this clone is medium-sized (0.01 to 0.1%). Mouse germline and gene names are used. The read terminates 4 residues before the CDR3 end, so the remaining end is supplied by the germline J gene. V is TRBV14 and J is TRBJ2-7, with TRBD1 matching 8 bases. The CDR3 spans 14 residues. CDR1 is SGHDT, CDR2 FRDEAV, per germline. V lost 4 bases, J lost 3 bases, and 6 bases stayed unmatched. CDR3 sequence reads: CASSRGQGGYEQYF. CDR3 DNA (partial): TGTGCCAGCAGTCGCGGACAGGGAGGCTAT. Variable domain in full (rest from reference TRBV14 and TRBJ2-7): EAGVTQSPRYAVLQEGQAVSFWCDPISGHDTLYWYQQPRDQGPQLLVYFRDEAVIDNSQLPSDRFSAVRPKGTNSTLKIQSAKQGDTATYLCASSRGQGGYEQYFGPGTRLTVL.

This clone was seen only a few times. Genes and germline are mouse. The read comes to an end 4 residues before the CDR3 does, leaving the germline J gene to fill in the end. The rearrangement uses TRBV19 and TRBJ2-1; 8 bases line up with TRBD2. CDR3 size: 14 residues. Germline V lookup: CDR1 FNHDT, CDR2 SITEND (reference sequence). CDR3 in amino acids: CASSMVWGEAEQFF. The sequenced CDR3 bases are TGTGCCAGCAGTATGGTCTGGGGGGAAGCT.

This clone was counted at least ten times. Each gene name is a mouse one. The read ends 4 residues before the CDR3 terminus; that terminus is restored from the germline J gene. The genes are TRBV12-1 and TRBJ1-2; D might be TRBD1 (5 bases). Germline CDR1 and CDR2: SGHSN and HYEKVE. The CDR3 sequence is 12 residues long. CDR3 bases read: TGTGCCAGCTCTCTGGCAGGGTCC. It codes for CASSLAGS. The entire CDR3 is CASSLAGSDYTF.

This clone has at least ten counts. Gene names and germline refer to mouse. The read terminates 4 residues before the CDR3 end, so the remaining end is supplied by the germline J gene. The chain carries TRBV13-1 and TRBJ2-7; TRBD2 matches at 11 bases. CDR1 and CDR2 from the germline V gene are NSHNY and SYGAGN. This CDR3 has 16 residues. V lost 4 bases and J lost 0; bases outside the gene matches: 6. CDR3 region: CASSPRDWGSSYEQYF. Partial CDR3 DNA: TGTGCCAGCAGTCCTCGGGACTGGGGGAGCTCCTAT.

This clone was detected many times. Gene names follow the mouse nomenclature. CDR3 bases read: TGTGCTAGCAGTTTGGGACAGGGGTATAATTCGCCC. Translating it yields CASSLGQGYNSP. The complete CDR3 reads CASSLGQGYNSPLYF. The V gene is TRBV29, the J gene TRBJ1-6, with TRBD1 matching 10 bases. The read falls 3 residues short of the CDR3 end, and the missing part is taken from the germline J gene. TRBJ1-6 is designated an ORF whose function remains uncertain. Unmatched junction bases numbered 0, after V lost 3 bases and J lost 4 bases. CDR1 MSHET and CDR2 SYDVDS come from the germline V gene. The CDR3 is 15 residues long.

This clone was seen repeatedly, ten times or more. Gene names denote mouse genes. From the germline J gene comes the end of the CDR3, since the read stops 4 residues before it. The rearrangement links TRBV19 to TRBJ2-3; D may be TRBD1 (5 bases). CDR3 length: 15 amino acids. V lost 0 bases, J lost 1 base, and 9 bases lay in between. Looked up from germline, CDR1 is FNHDT and CDR2 is SITEND (reference sequence). The DNA read from the CDR3 is TGTGCCAGCAGTATAGAAGGGGAGGGTGCAGAA. It codes for CASSIEGEGAE. The whole CDR3 region reads CASSIEGEGAETLYF.

Only a few counts were recorded for this clone. These gene names are mouse names. Sequencing ends 4 residues short of the CDR3 end; the germline J gene provides the rest. V usage is TRBV2 and J usage is TRBJ2-7; no definite D call. V was pared by 5 bases and J by 2 bases, with 4 bases between. Looked up from germline, CDR1 is LGHNA and CDR2 is YSYQKL. CDR3 size: 11 residues. The CDR3 here is CASSAAYEQYF. Incomplete CDR3 DNA: TGTGCCAGCAGCGCAGCCTAT.

The sample holds many counts of this clone. The germline and genes are mouse ones. The sequence runs out 4 residues before the end of the CDR3; the remainder is reconstructed from the germline J gene. This chain uses TRBV14 with TRBJ2-5, with a weak D call TRBD1 (5 bases). CDR1 and CDR2 (germline): SGHDT, FRDEAV. The CDR3 runs 14 residues. V was shortened by 4 bases and J by 0 bases, with 9 bases between the two germline ends. Incomplete CDR3 DNA: TGTGCCAGCAGTCGACAGAAAAACCAAGAC. Its protein is CASSRQKNQD. The whole CDR3 reads CASSRQKNQDTQYF.

In its sample, this clone was seen many times. The gene names here belong to mouse. The CDR3 extends 4 residues past the end of the read, so its final part is completed from the germline J gene. The chain links TRBV19 to TRBJ2-5; tentatively, D is TRBD2 (5 bases). Germline loops: CDR1 FNHDT, CDR2 SITEND (reference sequence). This CDR3 is built from 15 residues. V was pared by 0 bases and J by 0 bases, with 8 bases between. The CDR3 loop is CASSIGLINQDTQYF. CDR3 DNA (partial): TGTGCCAGCAGTATAGGACTGATTAACCAAGAC.

A note on this clone: Mouse gene names and germline throughout. The read ends 4 residues shy of where the CDR3 ends; the end is completed using the germline J gene. The genes are TRBV1 and TRBJ2-3, with 14 bases fitting TRBD2. The CDR3 is 17 amino acids. V was clipped by 4 bases and J by 3 bases; unmatched bases: 6. Germline V lookup: CDR1 NSQYPW, CDR2 LRSPGD (reference sequence). The CDR3 DNA, read in part, is TGCACCTGCAGTGGGGGACTGGGGGGGCGCGGGGCAGAA. Its translation is CTCSGGLGGRGAE. The CDR3 in its entirety is CTCSGGLGGRGAETLYF.

Details on this clone: Relative to the germline gene, one junction end is altered; a read error may explain this. These gene names are mouse names. CDR3 bases read: TGTGCCGGCAGTCTCGGGACTTTTAACTATGCT. Translated: CAGSLGTFNYA. The full-length CDR3 reads as CAGSLGTFNYAEQFF. The rearrangement joins TRBV19 to TRBJ2-1; D perhaps matches TRBD2 (6 bases). The read ends 4 residues early relative to the CDR3; the germline J gene fills the gap. Germline V lookup: CDR1 FNHDT, CDR2 SITEND (reference sequence). CDR3 size: 15 residues.

Many counts were recorded for this clone. Any gene name here is a mouse gene name. The CDR3 goes on 4 residues after the read ends, and that part is filled in from the germline J gene. J is TRBJ2-1 and V is TRBV13-1; maybe TRBD1 (6 bases). Germline values: CDR1 NSHNY, CDR2 SYGAGN. Between the trimmed V and J ends, which lost 2 bases and 6 bases, there was a span of 9 bases. The CDR3 has 13 residues. CDR3 DNA, as far as it was read: TGTGCCAGCAGTGACAGGGGAGGTGCT. Encoded protein: CASSDRGGA. The complete CDR3 sequence is CASSDRGGAEQFF.

This clone is medium-sized (0.01 to 0.1%). Gene labels here are mouse ones. The read falls 4 residues short of the CDR3 end, and the missing part is taken from the germline J gene. This chain links TRBV13-3 with TRBJ2-3; the D gene is possibly TRBD1 (5 bases). Germline CDR1 is NNHDY and CDR2 is SYVADS. The CDR3 consists of 14 residues. Trimming took off 1 base at V and 0 bases at J, with 6 bases between the two ends. Here the CDR3 reads CASSDKGSAETLYF. The part of the CDR3 DNA that was read is TGTGCCAGCAGTGATAAGGGGAGTGCAGAA.

This clone occurred many times. Mouse gene names apply. The DNA ends 4 residues before the CDR3 does, and the rest of the CDR3 is filled in from the germline J gene. The V gene is TRBV13-3, the J gene TRBJ2-7; 7 positions agree with TRBD2. The germline V gene encodes CDR1 NNHDY and CDR2 SYVADS. The CDR3 consists of 14 residues. The CDR3 here is CASSDGTGRYEQYF. Incomplete CDR3 DNA: TGTGCCAGCAGTGATGGGACTGGCCGTTAT.

This clone was observed at least ten times. Mouse gene names and germline throughout. The read ends 4 residues shy of where the CDR3 ends; the end is completed using the germline J gene. This chain connects TRBV14 to TRBJ1-1; 7 bases line up with TRBD1. This CDR3 comprises 15 residues. The J segment lost 0 bases and the V segment lost 4 bases, leaving 6 bases of the junction unmatched. CDR1 and CDR2 (germline): SGHDT, FRDEAV. The CDR3 here is CASSPAGGTNTEVFF. The DNA read from the CDR3 is TGTGCCAGCAGTCCCGCAGGGGGAACAAACACA.

By its share, this clone is medium-sized. All gene names here are mouse names. CDR3 bases read: TGTGCCAGCAGTGATCCGACAGGGGGCCACACA. Translated: CASSDPTGGHT. The whole CDR3 reads CASSDPTGGHTEVFF. The chain carries TRBV13-1 and TRBJ1-1, with 10 bases matching TRBD1. The DNA ends 4 residues before the CDR3 does, and the rest of the CDR3 is filled in from the germline J gene. Trimming took 1 base from V and 3 from J; bases not matched to a gene: 3. The germline gives CDR1 NSHNY, CDR2 SYGAGN. The CDR3 sequence is 15 residues long.

This clone was detected many times. Gene names and germline match the mouse. The observed sequence ends 4 residues before the CDR3 terminus, with the missing tail filled in from the germline J gene. The J gene is TRBJ2-3, the V gene TRBV13-2, with TRBD2 identical over 9 bases. Germline V lookup: CDR1 NNHNN, CDR2 SYGAGS (reference sequence). The CDR3 is made up of 17 amino acids. J lost 2 bases, V lost 2 bases, and 9 bases had no gene match. CDR3 DNA (partial): TGTGCCAGCGGTGAAGCCCCTGGGGGGGGAGATGCAGAA. It is translated as CASGEAPGGGDAE. The entire CDR3 sequence reads CASGEAPGGGDAETLYF.

This clone was recorded a few times. Gene and germline names: mouse. With the read ending 4 residues before the CDR3 end, the germline J gene is used to fill in that end. This sequence joins TRBV31 and TRBJ2-5; D gene unclear. The germline V gene has CDR1 GKSSPN and CDR2 SITVG. V lost 1 base to trimming and J lost 0 bases, with 8 bases between them. The CDR3 spans 14 residues. Incomplete CDR3 DNA: TGTGCCTGGAGTCACACAGTTAACCAAGAC. Protein: CAWSHTVNQD. The full CDR3 sequence reads CAWSHTVNQDTQYF.

At least ten counts were recorded for this clone. Genes here carry mouse names. The read comes to an end 4 residues before the CDR3 does, leaving the germline J gene to fill in the end. The genes are TRBV13-1 and TRBJ2-5; 9 bases agree with TRBD2. The CDR3 sequence is 15 residues long. V was clipped by 0 bases and J by 3 bases; unmatched bases: 2. The germline V gene encodes CDR1 NSHNY and CDR2 SYGAGN. CDR3 bases read: TGTGCCAGCAGTGATGATGGGGGGGCGCAAGAC. This sequence encodes CASSDDGGAQD. The entire CDR3 sequence reads CASSDDGGAQDTQYF.

This clone was found many times. Genes here carry mouse names. Sequencing ends 4 residues short of the CDR3 end; the germline J gene provides the rest. The genes are TRBV19 and TRBJ2-1; the match to TRBD2 covers 9 bases. The germline V gene encodes CDR1 FNHDT and CDR2 SITEND (reference sequence). The CDR3 runs to 16 residues. Trimming took 3 bases from V and 0 from J; bases not matched to a gene: 4. Partial CDR3 DNA: TGTGCCAGCAGTACCCGACTGGGGGTTAACTATGCT. Translation: CASSTRLGVNYA. From start to end, the CDR3 is CASSTRLGVNYAEQFF.

This clone has ten or more counts. Gene names refer to mouse genes. The read ends 4 residues before the CDR3 terminus; that terminus is restored from the germline J gene. V is TRBV19 and J is TRBJ2-2, with TRBD1 identical over 7 bases. CDR3 length: 14 residues. The trim removed 5 bases at V and 3 bases at J, leaving 4 bases unmatched. Germline CDR1 reads FNHDT; CDR2 reads SITEND (reference sequence). The DNA read from the CDR3 is TGTGCCAGCAGACAACAGGGGTACACCGGG. The encoded protein is CASRQQGYTG. The CDR3 as a whole reads CASRQQGYTGQLYF.

This clone was counted many times. The gene names here belong to mouse. The CDR3 extends 4 residues past the end of the read, so its final part is completed from the germline J gene. The chain employs TRBV13-3 and TRBJ2-1; 8 nucleotides align to TRBD1. This CDR3 spans 15 amino acids. With V trimmed by 2 bases and J by 1 base, 2 bases remained unmatched. Germline CDR1 reads NNHDY; CDR2 reads SYVADS. Here the CDR3 reads CASSDRGPNYAEQFF. The CDR3 DNA, read in part, is TGTGCCAGCAGTGACAGGGGGCCGAACTATGCT.

This clone was detected a few times. The gene symbols are mouse symbols. The CDR3 is cut off 4 residues early in the read; its end comes from the germline J gene. V and J are TRBV13-2 and TRBJ2-1; 10 nucleotides match TRBD2. The V and J ends lost 1 base and 4 bases, in that order; junction bases with no gene match: 5. Germline V gene lookup returns CDR1 NNHNN and CDR2 SYGAGS (reference sequence). This CDR3 comprises 16 residues. CDR3 loop: CASGDPGLGTYAEQFF. The sequenced CDR3 bases are TGTGCCAGCGGTGATCCGGGACTGGGGACGTATGCT.

In this sample, this clone turned up a few times. Genes and germline are mouse. The observed sequence ends 3 residues before the CDR3 terminus, with the missing tail filled in from the germline J gene. V gene TRBV4 combines with J gene TRBJ1-6, with TRBD1 matching over 7 bases. TRBJ1-6 is treated as an ORF (open reading frame) with a function not yet certain. Germline CDR1 is LGHDT and CDR2 is YNNKQL (reference sequence). V lost 4 bases and J lost 9; bases outside the gene matches: 3. The CDR3 runs 13 residues. The CDR3 is CASSSTGFSPLYF. The sequenced CDR3 bases are TGTGCCAGCAGCTCGACAGGGTTTTCGCCC.

This clone showed up just a few times. Germline and genes here are mouse. The read terminates 4 residues ahead of where the CDR3 ends, so the germline J gene completes it. The V gene is TRBV13-2, the J gene TRBJ2-4, with D unclear. Between the trimmed V and J ends, which lost 5 bases and 0 bases, there was a span of 4 bases. Germline V gene data show CDR1 as NNHNN and CDR2 as SYGAGS (reference sequence). This CDR3 comprises 12 residues. The DNA read from the CDR3 is TGTGCCAGCGGCAGGAGTCAAAAC. Translating gives CASGRSQN. The full CDR3 reads CASGRSQNTLYF.

The table lists this clone with many counts. Gene labels here are mouse ones. The read stops 4 residues short of the end of the CDR3; the missing end is completed from the germline J gene. The chain uses TRBV1 and TRBJ1-1, with D perhaps TRBD1 (6 bases). Trimming shortened V by 2 bases and J by 1 base, and 8 bases separated the two germline ends. Germline loops: CDR1 NSQYPW, CDR2 LRSPGD (reference sequence). The CDR3 is made up of 14 amino acids. The CDR3 DNA, read in part, is TGCACCTGCAGTGCACAGGGGAGAAACACA. Encoded protein: CTCSAQGRNT. The full CDR3 sequence reads CTCSAQGRNTEVFF. Supplemented by reference TRBV1 and TRBJ1-1, the full variable domain reads VTLLEQNPRWRLVPRGQAVNLRCILKNSQYPWMSWYQQDLQKQLQWLFTLRSPGDKEVKSLPGADYLATRVTDTELRLQVANMSQGRTLYCTCSAQGRNTEVFFGKGTRLTVV.

In its sample, this clone was seen a few times. Gene names are mouse gene names. The sequenced fragment ends 4 residues before the CDR3 boundary, so the rest is inferred from the germline J gene. The chain joins TRBV13-3 to TRBJ2-4; D perhaps matches TRBD2 (6 bases). This CDR3 has 13 amino acids. CDR1 and CDR2 from the germline V gene are NNHDY and SYVADS. The V end lost 3 bases, the J end lost 1 base, and 6 bases lay between the germline ends. The part of the CDR3 DNA that was read is TGTGCCAGCAGTGGGGGGGGTCAAAAC. This translates into CASSGGGQN. The entire CDR3 protein is CASSGGGQNTLYF.

Many counts were recorded for this clone. Mouse gene names and germline throughout. The read halts 4 residues ahead of the CDR3 end, with the missing end drawn from the germline J gene. The V gene is TRBV19, the J gene TRBJ2-7, with TRBD2 matching over 12 bases. Germline V lookup: CDR1 FNHDT, CDR2 SITEND (reference sequence). The CDR3 has 13 amino acids. The CDR3 loop is CASSGTGGYEQYF. CDR3 DNA (partial): TGTGCCAGCAGTGGGACTGGGGGGTAT.

This clone was seen ten or more times. Here the gene names and germline are mouse. The read comes to an end 4 residues before the CDR3 does, leaving the germline J gene to fill in the end. The chain is built from TRBV17 and TRBJ2-7, with TRBD2 matching over 11 bases. Germline CDR1 MNHDT, CDR2 YYDKIL. The CDR3 is 15 amino acids. CDR3 DNA (partial): TGTGCTAGCAGTAGAATGGGACTGGGGGTTTAT. Amino acid sequence: CASSRMGLGVY. The entire CDR3 protein reads CASSRMGLGVYEQYF.

This clone came up a few times. Gene names are mouse gene names. From the germline J gene comes the end of the CDR3, since the read stops 4 residues before it. The chain uses TRBV12-2 and TRBJ2-5, with 12 bases matching TRBD2. The CDR3 is 17 amino acids. Trimming cost V 0 bases and J 0 bases; bases outside gene matches: 3. Germline CDR1 is SGHLS and CDR2 is HYDKME. CDR3 loop: CASSLEDWGGNQDTQYF. The CDR3 DNA, read in part, is TGTGCCAGCTCTCTCGAGGACTGGGGGGGTAACCAAGAC.